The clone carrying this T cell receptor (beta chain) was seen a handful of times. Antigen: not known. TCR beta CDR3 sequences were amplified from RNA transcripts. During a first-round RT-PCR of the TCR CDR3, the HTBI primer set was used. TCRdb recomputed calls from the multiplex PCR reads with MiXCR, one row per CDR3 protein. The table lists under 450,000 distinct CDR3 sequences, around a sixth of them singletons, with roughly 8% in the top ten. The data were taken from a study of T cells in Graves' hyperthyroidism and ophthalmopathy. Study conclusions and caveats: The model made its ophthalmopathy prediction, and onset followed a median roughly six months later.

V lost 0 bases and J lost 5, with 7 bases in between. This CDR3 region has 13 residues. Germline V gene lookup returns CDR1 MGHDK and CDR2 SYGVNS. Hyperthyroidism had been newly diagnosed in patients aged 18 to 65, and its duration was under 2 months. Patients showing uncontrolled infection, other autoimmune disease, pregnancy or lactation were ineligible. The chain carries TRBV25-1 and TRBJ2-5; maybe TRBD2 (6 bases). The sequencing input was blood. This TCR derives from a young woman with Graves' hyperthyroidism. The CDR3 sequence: CASSEYGTETQYF. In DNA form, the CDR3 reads TGTGCCAGCAGTGAATACGGGACTGAGACCCAGTACTTC.